Ten or more counts support the clone carrying this T cell receptor beta chain. Its antigen is as yet unknown. The data derive from a study of CD8+CD57+ T cells in acquired aplastic anemia. Study details: DNA per sorted CD4+ or CD8+ sample ranged roughly 0.19 to 27.4 ug, averaging about 3.4 ug. Study-level points and caveats: Patient and control CD8+ Simpson's diversity was not significantly different. Sharing between patients and controls was observed for some 27 CD8+ CDR3 sequences.

Trimming took 0 bases from V and 9 from J; bases not matched to a gene: 0. The V gene's germline CDR1 is SGDLS and CDR2 YYNGEE. The CDR3 is 13 residues long. The template used for profiling TCR beta VDJ and CDR3 was genomic DNA. TCRdb re-called the reads through MiXCR, storing one row per CDR3 protein. In the table there are 250,000 to 300,000 distinct CDR3 sequences, 45% to 70% of which are singletons. The specimen sequenced was sorted CD4+, CD8+, or CD8+CD57+ T cells (not recorded which) from PBMCs. This chain uses TRBV9 with TRBJ1-6; 7 nucleotides agree with TRBD1. The sequence came from a human donor with severe aplastic anemia or a healthy control (not recorded which). CDR3 coding DNA: TGTGCCAGCAGCGTAGGACAGGGTTCACCCCTCCACTTT. Residues: CASSVGQGSPLHF.